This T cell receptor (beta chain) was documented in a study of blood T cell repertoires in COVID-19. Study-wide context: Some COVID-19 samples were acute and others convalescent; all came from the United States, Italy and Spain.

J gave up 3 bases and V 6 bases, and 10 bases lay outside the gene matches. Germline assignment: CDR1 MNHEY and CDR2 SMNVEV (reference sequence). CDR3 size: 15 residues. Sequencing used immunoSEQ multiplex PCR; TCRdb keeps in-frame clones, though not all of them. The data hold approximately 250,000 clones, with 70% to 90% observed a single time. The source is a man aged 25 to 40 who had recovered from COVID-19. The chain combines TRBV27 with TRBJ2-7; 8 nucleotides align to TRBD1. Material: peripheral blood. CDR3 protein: CASSFQTGAVYEQYF. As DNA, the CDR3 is TGTGCCAGCAGCTTCCAGACAGGGGCCGTCTACGAGCAGTACTTC.